This entry lists 5 T cell receptor beta chains sequenced from one sample in a study of cytomegalovirus exposure and HLA in healthy donors. Here immunoSEQ multiplex PCR was the method, and the copy in TCRdb shows in-frame clones only, minus some. The table has approximately 120,000 clones, about 87% seen once. The source material was PBMCs. These receptors all come from a woman aged 18-35 years in good health and CMV-seronegative.

This sequence joins TRBV5-6 and TRBJ2-5, with 9 positions matching TRBD2. CDR3 size: 14 residues. Germline loops: CDR1 SGHDT, CDR2 YYEEEE. After removal of 4 bases from V and 5 bases from J, the junction contained 6 bases not matched to a gene. CDR3 sequence reads: CASSRGLAFETQYF. In DNA form, the CDR3 reads TGTGCCAGCAGCCGCGGACTAGCGTTTGAGACCCAGTACTTC.

This chain joins TRBV18 and TRBJ2-1; no clear D gene. V lost 0 bases, J lost 6 bases, and 21 bases lay in between. This CDR3 comprises 18 residues. Germline lookup yields CDR1 KGHSH and CDR2 LQKENI. The CDR3 bases are TGTGCCAGCTCACCACCAATACGAGGTAACCCCTCCCTCAATGAGCAGTTCTTC. Its protein product is CASSPPIRGNPSLNEQFF.

V and J are TRBV7-8 and TRBJ1-5; 8 nucleotides match TRBD1. Germline values: CDR1 SGHVS, CDR2 FQNEAQ. Trimming took 5 bases from V and 2 from J; bases not matched to a gene: 11. This CDR3 spans 17 amino acids. The CDR3 is CASSLTWTGTGNQPQHF. The CDR3 DNA is TGTGCCAGCAGCCTAACCTGGACAGGGACGGGCAATCAGCCCCAGCATTTT.

J is TRBJ2-1 and V is TRBV7-2; perhaps TRBD2 as D (6 bases). The CDR3 runs to 15 residues. With 5 bases removed from V and 0 bases from J, the gap between germline ends came to 11 bases. From germline, CDR1 is SGHTA and CDR2 FQGNSA. CDR3 region: CASSQLANSYNEQFF. CDR3 nucleotide sequence: TGTGCCAGCAGCCAACTAGCCAACTCCTACAATGAGCAGTTCTTC. Full variable domain (outside the CDR3, taken from reference TRBV7-2 and TRBJ2-1): GAGVSQSPSNKVTEKGKDVELRCDPISGHTALYWYRQSLGQGLEFLIYFQGNSAPDKSGLPSDRFSAERTGGSVSTLTIQRTQQEDSAVYLCASSQLANSYNEQFFGPGTRLTVL.

The chain uses TRBV11-3 and TRBJ2-7, with 8 nucleotides matching TRBD2. V gave up 4 bases and J gave up 7 bases; unmatched junction bases: 15. The germline gives CDR1 SGHNT, CDR2 YENEEA. The CDR3 runs 16 residues. The CDR3 is CASSSRSGISWKEQYF. The DNA of the CDR3 is TGTGCCAGCAGCTCGCGTAGCGGGATCTCTTGGAAAGAGCAGTACTTC.